A selection of T cell receptor beta chains follows, all from one sample in a study of control samples from healthy donors and cancer patients. TCRdb's copy holds only in-frame clones and misses some; the assay was immunoSEQ multiplex PCR. The table has 120,000 to 150,000 clones, more than 90% seen once. The sequenced sample was blood. The receptors were sampled from a man younger than 40 in good health. The CDR3 runs from the conserved cysteine through the conserved F or W. The D gene is left open where the match is weak. Size is stated for part of the rows, as once, few or many counts, or as a class when the clone is expanded.

v_call	clone_size	d_call	j_call	cdr3_nt	cdr3_aa
TRBV28	-	TRBD2	TRBJ2-3	TGTGCCAGCAGTCCCCGGGGAGGGGTGGCAGATACGCAGTATTTT	CASSPRGGVADTQYF
TRBV3-1/TRBV3-2	-	TRBD2	TRBJ2-3	TGTGCCAGCAGCCCGGGACTAGCGGGGCCCACAGATACGCAGTATTTT	CASSPGLAGPTDTQYF
TRBV19	-	-	TRBJ2-1	TGTGCCAGTAGTTCCCGGGGCCGGGAAGGGGAGCAGTTCTTC	CASSSRGREGEQFF
TRBV5-6	-	-	TRBJ1-1	TGTGCCAGCAGCTTGGGACCGATGAACACTGAAGCTTTCTTT	CASSLGPMNTEAFF
TRBV5-1	-	-	TRBJ1-2	TGCGCCAGCAGCTTGGTGCAGGCTAACTATGGCTACACCTTC	CASSLVQANYGYTF
TRBV6-5	-	TRBD1	TRBJ1-1	TGTGCCAGCAGCATGGACAGGGTCACTGAAGCTTTCTTT	CASSMDRVTEAFF
TRBV5-1	-	-	TRBJ2-3	TGCGCCAGCAGCTTAGCGGTCGACACAGATACGCAGTATTTT	CASSLAVDTDTQYF
TRBV30	-	-	TRBJ1-2	TGTGCCTGGAGTGTACTGGGGGGGCGCTGGGGCTACACCTTC	CAWSVLGGRWGYTF
TRBV11-3	-	TRBD1	TRBJ2-3	TGTGCCAGCAGCAAGCGACAGGGGCGCACAGATACGCAGTATTTT	CASSKRQGRTDTQYF
TRBV18	-	-	TRBJ2-3	TGTGCCAGCTCACCACCGTTAAGAGGGAGAGGGGATACGCAGTATTTT	CASSPPLRGRGDTQYF
TRBV5-1	-	TRBD1	TRBJ2-7	TGCGCCAGCAGAGCCGGGACAGGGACTCTCGAGCAGTACTTC	CASRAGTGTLEQYF
TRBV10-2	-	-	TRBJ1-2	TGCGCCAGCTACACCATCGACAGTAATAACTATGGCTACACCTTC	CASYTIDSNNYGYTF
TRBV12-3/TRBV12-4	-	-	TRBJ1-2	TGTGCCAGCAATAGGATTAACTATGGCTACACCTTC	CASNRINYGYTF
TRBV6-5	-	TRBD2	TRBJ2-5	TGTGCCAGCAGTTACGCGGGGGGCGACCAAGAGACCCAGTACTTC	CASSYAGGDQETQYF
TRBV10-2	-	-	TRBJ1-5	TGCGCCAGCAGTGCCGTAGGGGGGGCTAGTCAGCCCCAGCATTTT	CASSAVGGASQPQHF
TRBV5-1	-	-	TRBJ2-2	TGCGCCAGCAGCCTAATGACTAGAGACGCAACCGGGGAGCTGTTTTTT	CASSLMTRDATGELFF
TRBV27	-	-	TRBJ2-3	TGTGCCAGCAGATGGGGGGGCTACACAGATACGCAGTATTTT	CASRWGGYTDTQYF
TRBV19	-	-	TRBJ2-2	TGTGCCAGTAGTATTGCACTAATCACCGGGGAGCTGTTTTTT	CASSIALITGELFF
TRBV6-5	-	-	TRBJ1-2	TGTGCCAGCAGGGGTTTAACAGGTTTTCTCTACACCTTC	CASRGLTGFLYTF
TRBV27	once	TRBD1	TRBJ1-3	TGTGCCAGCAGAAACATCAGGGGGCCCGGAAACACCATATATTTT	CASRNIRGPGNTIYF
TRBV14	-	-	TRBJ2-7	TGTGCCAGCAGCCCCCGGGGGCGACTTTACGAGCAGTACTTC	CASSPRGRLYEQYF
TRBV9	-	-	TRBJ1-2	TGTGCCAGCAGCGTATCGGGTGGTTCTAACTATGGCTACACCTTC	CASSVSGGSNYGYTF
TRBV24-1	-	TRBD1	TRBJ1-1	TGTGCCACCAGTGATCCGGACAGGGCGGTTAGATACACTGAAGCTTTCTTT	CATSDPDRAVRYTEAFF
TRBV7-6	-	TRBD1	TRBJ1-1	TGTGCCAGCAGCTTAGGGGCCCGGCAGGGGGAAAACACTGAAGCTTTCTTT	CASSLGARQGENTEAFF
TRBV30	-	-	TRBJ1-1	TGTGCCTGGACATGGGGCGCGGACACTGAAGCTTTCTTT	CAWTWGADTEAFF
TRBV7-3	-	TRBD2	TRBJ2-3	TGTGCCAGCAGCTTAAGGCCTATGCGGGGGGTTAGCACAGATACGCAGTATTTT	CASSLRPMRGVSTDTQYF
TRBV5-5	-	-	TRBJ1-1	TGTGCCAGTACCCAGGGTGTCAACACTGAAGCTTTCTTT	CASTQGVNTEAFF
TRBV4-2	-	-	TRBJ1-3	TGTGCCAGCAGCCCGCTGGCAGGGGGAAACACCATATATTTT	CASSPLAGGNTIYF
TRBV9	-	-	TRBJ2-5	TGTGCCAGCAGCGTAGCTTCCATGGGGGAGACCCAGTACTTC	CASSVASMGETQYF
TRBV7-2	-	-	TRBJ2-4	TGTGCCAGCAGCTTAGTGGCAGGTATCAAAAACATTCAGTACTTC	CASSLVAGIKNIQYF
TRBV5-1	-	-	TRBJ2-1	TGCGCCAGCAGCTTCCGAAATGAGCAGTTCTTC	CASSFRNEQFF
TRBV30	-	TRBD2	TRBJ2-3	TGTGCCTGGAGTGTCACAGGACTAGTTGACACAGATACGCAGTATTTT	CAWSVTGLVDTDTQYF
TRBV5-3	few	TRBD1	TRBJ2-7	TGTGCCAGAAGCGCCCGGGACAGGCGCTACGAGCAGTACTTC	CARSARDRRYEQYF
TRBV12-3/TRBV12-4	once	-	TRBJ2-7	TGTGCCAGCAGTTTTACAGGGGAGGGCGAGCAGTACTTC	CASSFTGEGEQYF
TRBV6-5	-	TRBD1	TRBJ2-1	TGTGCCAGCAGGGGGGACAGGGCCTACAATGAGCAGTTCTTC	CASRGDRAYNEQFF
TRBV29-1	-	-	TRBJ1-2	TGCAGCGTCCCGGGCAGCCACTATGGCTACACCTTC	CSVPGSHYGYTF
TRBV4-2	-	-	TRBJ1-3	TGTGCCAGCAGCCAAGACTGGACTGTGGGCGGAAACACCATATATTTT	CASSQDWTVGGNTIYF
TRBV5-5	-	-	TRBJ1-3	TGTGCCAGCAGCTTCCAGGACCTCTCTGGAAACACCATATATTTT	CASSFQDLSGNTIYF
TRBV9	-	TRBD2	TRBJ2-3	TGTGCCAGCAGCCCTACGGGGGGGCGGGGCACAGATACGCAGTATTTT	CASSPTGGRGTDTQYF
TRBV2	-	-	TRBJ2-7	TGTGCCAGCAGTGACAGGACACACTCCTACGAGCAGTACTTC	CASSDRTHSYEQYF
TRBV19	once	TRBD1	TRBJ2-7	TGTGCCAGTAGTGTTAAGGACAGGTCCCACGAGCAGTACTTC	CASSVKDRSHEQYF
TRBV27	-	-	TRBJ1-2	TGTGCCAGCAGTTTAAAAGGGAGGGGCTATGGCTACACCTTC	CASSLKGRGYGYTF
TRBV24-1	-	TRBD2	TRBJ2-3	TGTGCCACCAGTGCTCTAGCGGGGGCAGATACGCAGTATTTT	CATSALAGADTQYF
TRBV19	-	-	TRBJ1-6	TGTGCCAGTAGTATAGCGGACGGGGGGGGCAATTCACCCCTCCACTTT	CASSIADGGGNSPLHF
TRBV7-8	-	-	TRBJ2-3	TGTGCCAGCAGCTTACTAGGGACTCTGACAGATACGCAGTATTTT	CASSLLGTLTDTQYF
TRBV6-5	-	-	TRBJ1-6	TGTGCCAGCAGTTACAGGCAGGATAATTCACCCCTCCACTTT	CASSYRQDNSPLHF
TRBV11-2	-	-	TRBJ1-1	TGTGCCAGCAGCCCCTTAACAGAGAGGGGAAGGACTGAAGCTTTCTTT	CASSPLTERGRTEAFF